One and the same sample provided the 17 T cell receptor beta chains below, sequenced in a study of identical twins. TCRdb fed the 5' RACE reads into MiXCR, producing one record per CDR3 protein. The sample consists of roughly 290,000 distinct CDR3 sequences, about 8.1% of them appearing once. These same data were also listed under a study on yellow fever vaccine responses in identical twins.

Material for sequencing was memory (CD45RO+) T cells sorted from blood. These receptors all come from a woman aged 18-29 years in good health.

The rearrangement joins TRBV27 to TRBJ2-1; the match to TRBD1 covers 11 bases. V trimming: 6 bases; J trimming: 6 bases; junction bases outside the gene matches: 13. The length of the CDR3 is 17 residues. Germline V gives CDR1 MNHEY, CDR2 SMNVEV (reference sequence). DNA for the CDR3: TGTGCCAGCAGGCCGCTAACGGGACAGGGGGTATTCAATGAGCAGTTCTTC. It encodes CASRPLTGQGVFNEQFF.

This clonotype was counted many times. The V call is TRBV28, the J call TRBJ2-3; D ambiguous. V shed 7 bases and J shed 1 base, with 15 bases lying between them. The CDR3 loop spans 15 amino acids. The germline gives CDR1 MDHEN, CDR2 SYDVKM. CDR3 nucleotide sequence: TGTGCCAGCACCGGACGTACCGTCGGCACAGATACGCAGTATTTT. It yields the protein CASTGRTVGTDTQYF. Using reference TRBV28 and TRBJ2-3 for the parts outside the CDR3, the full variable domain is DVKVTQSSRYLVKRTGEKVFLECVQDMDHENMFWYRQDPGLGLRLIYFSYDVKMKEKGDIPEGYSVSREKKERFSLILESASTNQTSMYLCASTGRTVGTDTQYFGPGTRLTVL.

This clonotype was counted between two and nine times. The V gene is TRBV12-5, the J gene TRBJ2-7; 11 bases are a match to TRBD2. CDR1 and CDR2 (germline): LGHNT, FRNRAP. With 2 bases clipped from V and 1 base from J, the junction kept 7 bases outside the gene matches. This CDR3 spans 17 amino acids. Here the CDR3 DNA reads TGTGCTAGTGGTTTGCCCCGGACTAGCGGGTCGTCCTACGAGCAGTACTTC. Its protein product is CASGLPRTSGSSYEQYF.

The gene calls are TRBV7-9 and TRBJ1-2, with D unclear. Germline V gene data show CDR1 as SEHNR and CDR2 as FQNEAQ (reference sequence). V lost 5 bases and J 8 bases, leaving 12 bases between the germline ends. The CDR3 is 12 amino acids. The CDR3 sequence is CASSLAMEGYTF. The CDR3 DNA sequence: TGTGCCAGCAGCCTCGCGATGGAGGGCTACACCTTC.

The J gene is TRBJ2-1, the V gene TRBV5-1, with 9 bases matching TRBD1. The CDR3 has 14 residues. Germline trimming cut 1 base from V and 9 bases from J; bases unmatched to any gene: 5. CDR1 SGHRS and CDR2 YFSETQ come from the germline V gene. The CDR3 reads CASSLMGQGSEQFF. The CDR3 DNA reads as TGCGCCAGCAGCTTGATGGGACAGGGAAGTGAGCAGTTCTTC.

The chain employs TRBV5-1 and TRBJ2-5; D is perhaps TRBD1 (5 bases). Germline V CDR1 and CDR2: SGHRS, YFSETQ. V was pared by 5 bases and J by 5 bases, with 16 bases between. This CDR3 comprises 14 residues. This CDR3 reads CASRQDNLGETQYF. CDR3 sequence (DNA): TGCGCCAGCAGACAGGACAATTTGGGCGAGACCCAGTACTTC. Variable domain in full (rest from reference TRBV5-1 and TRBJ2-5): KAGVTQTPRYLIKTRGQQVTLSCSPISGHRSVSWYQQTPGQGLQFLFEYFSETQRNKGNFPGRFSGRQFSNSRSEMNVSTLELGDSALYLCASRQDNLGETQYFGPGTRLLVL.

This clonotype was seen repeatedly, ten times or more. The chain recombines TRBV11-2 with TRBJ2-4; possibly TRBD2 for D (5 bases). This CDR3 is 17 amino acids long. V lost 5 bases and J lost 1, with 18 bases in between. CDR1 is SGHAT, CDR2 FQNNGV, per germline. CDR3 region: CASSTREVSGAKNIQYF. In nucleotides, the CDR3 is TGTGCCAGCAGCACCCGCGAGGTCAGCGGTGCCAAAAACATTCAGTACTTC.

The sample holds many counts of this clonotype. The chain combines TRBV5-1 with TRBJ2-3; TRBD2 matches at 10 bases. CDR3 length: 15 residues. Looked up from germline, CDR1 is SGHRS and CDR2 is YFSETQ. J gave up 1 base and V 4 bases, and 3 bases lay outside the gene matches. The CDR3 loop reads CASSAGTSGTDTQYF. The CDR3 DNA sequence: TGCGCCAGCAGCGCCGGGACTAGCGGCACAGATACGCAGTATTTT.

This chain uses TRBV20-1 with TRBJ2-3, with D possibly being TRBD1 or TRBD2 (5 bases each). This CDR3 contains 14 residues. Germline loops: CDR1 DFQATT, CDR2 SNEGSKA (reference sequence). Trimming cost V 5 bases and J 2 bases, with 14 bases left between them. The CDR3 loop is CSASPGTFTDTQYF. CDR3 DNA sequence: TGCAGTGCTTCCCCCGGGACCTTCACAGATACGCAGTATTTT.

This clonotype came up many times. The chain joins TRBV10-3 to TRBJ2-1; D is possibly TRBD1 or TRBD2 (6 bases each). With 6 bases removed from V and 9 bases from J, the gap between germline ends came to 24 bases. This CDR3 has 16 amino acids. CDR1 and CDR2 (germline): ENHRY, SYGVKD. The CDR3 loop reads CAISRESSGGRGEQFF. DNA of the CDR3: TGTGCCATCAGCCGGGAGAGTAGCGGAGGCAGGGGTGAGCAGTTCTTC.

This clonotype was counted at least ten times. The CDR3 DNA reads as TGTGCCAGCTCACCACCGTCTCTATCGTACATTACAGATACGCAGTATTTT. Translated, it gives CASSPPSLSYITDTQYF. The chain recombines TRBV18 with TRBJ2-3; D call uncertain. This CDR3 has 17 residues. Trimming removed 0 bases at V and 3 bases at J, with 16 bases between. Per germline, CDR1 KGHSH and CDR2 LQKENI. The full variable domain, its missing parts supplied by reference TRBV18 and TRBJ2-3, is NAGVMQNPRHLVRRRGQEARLRCSPMKGHSHVYWYRQLPEEGLKFMVYLQKENIIDESGMPKERFSAEFPKEGPSILRIQQVVRGDSAAYFCASSPPSLSYITDTQYFGPGTRLTVL.

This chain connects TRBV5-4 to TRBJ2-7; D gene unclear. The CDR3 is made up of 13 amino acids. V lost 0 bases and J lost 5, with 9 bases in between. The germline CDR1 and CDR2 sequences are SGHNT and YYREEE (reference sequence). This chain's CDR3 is CASSLAPENEQYF. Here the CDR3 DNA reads TGTGCCAGCAGCTTGGCACCGGAGAACGAGCAGTACTTC.

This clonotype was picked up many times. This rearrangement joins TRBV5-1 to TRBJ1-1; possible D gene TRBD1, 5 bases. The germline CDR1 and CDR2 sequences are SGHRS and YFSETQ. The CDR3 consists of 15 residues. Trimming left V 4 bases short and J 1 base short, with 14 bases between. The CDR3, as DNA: TGCGCCAGCAGCCTCCTCAGGGTAGGGAACACTGAAGCTTTCTTT. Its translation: CASSLLRVGNTEAFF.

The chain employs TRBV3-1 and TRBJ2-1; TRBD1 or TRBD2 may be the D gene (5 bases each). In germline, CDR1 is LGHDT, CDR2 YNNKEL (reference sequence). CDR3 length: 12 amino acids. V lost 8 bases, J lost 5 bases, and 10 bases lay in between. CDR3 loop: CASRDANNEQFF. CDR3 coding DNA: TGTGCCAGCCGGGACGCAAACAATGAGCAGTTCTTC.

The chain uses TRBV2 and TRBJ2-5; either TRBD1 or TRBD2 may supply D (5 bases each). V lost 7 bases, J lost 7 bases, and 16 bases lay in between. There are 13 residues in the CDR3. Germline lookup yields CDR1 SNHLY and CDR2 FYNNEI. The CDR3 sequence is CASIPGRDGTQYF. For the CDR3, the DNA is TGTGCCAGCATACCGGGCAGGGACGGGACCCAGTACTTC.

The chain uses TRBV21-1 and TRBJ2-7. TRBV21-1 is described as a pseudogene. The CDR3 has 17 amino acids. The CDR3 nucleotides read TGTGCCAGCAGCAATTCTCTGATACACAGCACTCCTGACGAGCAGTACGTC. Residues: CASSNSLIHSTPDEQYV.

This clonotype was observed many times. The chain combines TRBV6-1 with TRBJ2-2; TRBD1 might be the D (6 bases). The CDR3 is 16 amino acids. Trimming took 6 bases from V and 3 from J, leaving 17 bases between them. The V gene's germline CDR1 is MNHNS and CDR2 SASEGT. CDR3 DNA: TGTGCCAGCAGACAACAGGGTCGGAAGTACACCGGGGAGCTGTTTTTT. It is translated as CASRQQGRKYTGELFF.